The TCR beta chain described here comes from a study of blood T cell repertoires in COVID-19. As for the study in general: The origin of the acute and convalescent COVID-19 samples was the United States, Italy and Spain. From T cells, B-cell-depleted T cells, or PBMCs came the material, which was cDNA or gDNA.

In the source study's methods: Reference gene primer amplification yielded estimated nucleated cell counts. Profiled with immunoSEQ multiplex PCR; TCRdb holds only in-frame clones, not every one. Clone size and V and J calls were adopted from that table, with D and trimming inferred from the DNA. The sample carries some 100,000 clones, about 90% recorded once. Germline values: CDR1 GTSNPN, CDR2 SVGIG (reference sequence). CDR3 length equals 15 residues. Between the trimmed V and J ends, which lost 1 base and 1 base, there was a span of 13 bases. This TCR derives from a man aged 50 to 60 with acute or convalescent COVID-19. The chain recombines TRBV30 with TRBJ1-1, with D maybe TRBD1 (5 bases). Sequences were obtained from peripheral blood. The CDR3 protein is CAWSAWTLPNTEAFF. CDR3 sequence (DNA): TGTGCCTGGAGTGCCTGGACACTACCGAACACTGAAGCTTTCTTT.